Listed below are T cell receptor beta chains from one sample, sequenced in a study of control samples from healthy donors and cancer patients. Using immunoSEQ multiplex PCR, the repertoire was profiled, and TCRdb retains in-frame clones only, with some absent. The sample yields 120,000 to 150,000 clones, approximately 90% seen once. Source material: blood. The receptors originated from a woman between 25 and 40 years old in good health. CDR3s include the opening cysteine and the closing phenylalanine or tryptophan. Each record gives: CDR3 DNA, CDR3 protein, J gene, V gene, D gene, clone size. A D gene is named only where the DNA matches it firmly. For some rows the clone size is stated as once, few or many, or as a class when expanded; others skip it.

TGCAGTGCTAGTGTAGCGGGACTGTCCTACGAGCAGTACTTC	CSASVAGLSYEQYF	TRBJ2-7	TRBV20-1	TRBD2	-
TGTGCCTGGAGCGCCTACAGGGAAGGGTCAGAGACCCAGTACTTC	CAWSAYREGSETQYF	TRBJ2-5	TRBV30	-	few
TGTGCCAGCAGCGGCGCGGGACAGGGTAGGAGTGGGGCCAACGTCCTGACTTTC	CASSGAGQGRSGANVLTF	TRBJ2-6	TRBV9	TRBD1	-
TGTGCCAGCAGACCTTTCGGCCGGGGGGACAATGAGCAGTTCTTC	CASRPFGRGDNEQFF	TRBJ2-1	TRBV28	TRBD2	-
TGTGCCAGCAGCTTTCATCCAGGCGGCTACACCTTC	CASSFHPGGYTF	TRBJ1-2	TRBV7-2	-	-
TGTGCCAGCAGTGGACTAGATCTCAACATTCAGTACTTC	CASSGLDLNIQYF	TRBJ2-4	TRBV9	TRBD2	-
TGCGCCAGCAGCTTGGACAGGGGGCCAGGGGACACTGAAGCTTTCTTT	CASSLDRGPGDTEAFF	TRBJ1-1	TRBV5-1	TRBD1	-
TGTGCCAGCAGTGGAGGGACACCGAGGCCTGGAAACACCATATATTTT	CASSGGTPRPGNTIYF	TRBJ1-3	TRBV28	-	-
TGTGCCAGTAGTAGCAGGGGGCGCGATCAGCCCCAGCATTTT	CASSSRGRDQPQHF	TRBJ1-5	TRBV19	TRBD1	once
TGTGCCAGCAGCTTGCTCTTCGACAGGGGAGGTAGCGACGAGCAGTACTTC	CASSLLFDRGGSDEQYF	TRBJ2-7	TRBV5-5	TRBD1	-
TGTGCCAGCAGTTTATCGGACCGTGATTCGGAGCAGTTCTTC	CASSLSDRDSEQFF	TRBJ2-1	TRBV28	-	-
TGTGCCACCAGCAGAGGTTCCTCGAACACTGAAGCTTTCTTT	CATSRGSSNTEAFF	TRBJ1-1	TRBV15	-	-
TGTGCCTGGACTAGCGGGTACAATGAGCAGTTCTTC	CAWTSGYNEQFF	TRBJ2-1	TRBV30	TRBD2	-
TGTGCCAGCAGCCAAATGCAGAACACTGAAGCTTTCTTT	CASSQMQNTEAFF	TRBJ1-1	TRBV7-9	-	-
TGTGCCAGCAGTTTGGGGACGGGCGCCGAGCAGTTCTTC	CASSLGTGAEQFF	TRBJ2-1	TRBV12-3/TRBV12-4	-	-
TGCAGCGCGCCGGGACAGGGGAGGACCCATGGCTACACCTTC	CSAPGQGRTHGYTF	TRBJ1-2	TRBV29-1	TRBD1	-
TGTGCCATCAGTGAGTCGGGAGGAAACTATGGCTACACCTTC	CAISESGGNYGYTF	TRBJ1-2	TRBV10-3	-	-
TGTGCCAGCAGCTTAGCGCTTTGGGGGGCCGACACTGAAGCTTTCTTT	CASSLALWGADTEAFF	TRBJ1-1	TRBV7-2	-	-
TGTGCCAGCAGCCCCATCCTCGGACGGGGAAATGAAAAACTGTTTTTT	CASSPILGRGNEKLFF	TRBJ1-4	TRBV7-8	-	-
TGTGCCAGCAGCTTAGGACTAGCGGGAGGCGCGCAGTTCTTC	CASSLGLAGGAQFF	TRBJ2-1	TRBV11-2	TRBD2	once
TGCAGTGTACGCCAGGCCGGTGGCTACACCTTC	CSVRQAGGYTF	TRBJ1-2	TRBV20-1	-	-
TGTGCCAGCAGCTCCAAGCGGGAGTCAGCAGATACGCAGTATTTT	CASSSKRESADTQYF	TRBJ2-3	TRBV28	TRBD2	-
TGTGCCAGCAGTTACGGAGACCCCATGGGCACAGATACGCAGTATTTT	CASSYGDPMGTDTQYF	TRBJ2-3	TRBV6-5	-	-
TGTGCCAGCAGTTCCCGGACACAATCTAGCACAGATACGCAGTATTTT	CASSSRTQSSTDTQYF	TRBJ2-3	TRBV28	-	-
TGCGCCAGCAGCCAAGATCGCCACAGCTCCTACGAGCAGTACTTC	CASSQDRHSSYEQYF	TRBJ2-7	TRBV4-1	-	-
TGTGCCAGCAGCCAAGAGTTTCGGGAGACCCAGTACTTC	CASSQEFRETQYF	TRBJ2-5	TRBV3-1/TRBV3-2	-	-